These 14 T cell receptor beta chains were sequenced from one sample in a study of chronic HIV infection and antiretroviral therapy. Via MiXCR, TCRdb re-called the 5' RACE reads, giving one row per CDR3 protein. The sample lists more than 40,000 distinct CDR3 sequences; about a fifth were seen once. What was sequenced was peripheral blood. These receptors were taken from an adult who had HIV and had not received antiretroviral therapy, or was an uninfected healthy control (not recorded which).

A few counts support this clonotype. The chain has TRBV7-8 and TRBJ2-7, with 11 nucleotides matching TRBD2. Germline V lookup: CDR1 SGHVS, CDR2 FQNEAQ. V dropped 4 bases and J dropped 6; count of bases not matched to a gene: 5. The CDR3 runs 14 residues. The DNA for the CDR3 is TGTGCCAGCAGCTCGCCACTAGCGGGAGTCGAGCAGTACTTC. Translating gives CASSSPLAGVEQYF.

This sequence joins TRBV6-6 and TRBJ2-3; 9 bases match TRBD1. V gave up 7 bases and J gave up 2 bases; unmatched junction bases: 7. CDR3 size: 15 residues. Germline CDR1 is MNHNY and CDR2 is SVGAGI (reference sequence). CDR3 coding DNA: TGTGCCAGCAAGTCCTGGACAGGGGACACAGATACGCAGTATTTT. It is translated as CASKSWTGDTDTQYF.

The genes are TRBV11-2 and TRBJ1-1; TRBD1 matches at 8 bases. The germline V gene encodes CDR1 SGHAT and CDR2 FQNNGV. Unmatched junction bases numbered 7, after V lost 5 bases and J lost 5 bases. The CDR3 sequence is 14 residues long. The CDR3 protein is CASSRSRGQTEAFF. CDR3 sequence (DNA): TGTGCCAGCAGCCGGAGCAGGGGGCAAACTGAAGCTTTCTTT. Full variable domain (missing parts from reference TRBV11-2 and TRBJ1-1): EAGVAQSPRYKIIEKRQSVAFWCNPISGHATLYWYQQILGQGPKLLIQFQNNGVVDDSQLPKDRFSAERLKGVDSTLKIQPAKLEDSAVYLCASSRSRGQTEAFFGQGTRLTVV.

This clonotype was detected ten times or more. This rearrangement joins TRBV7-9 to TRBJ2-3, with TRBD2 identical over 7 bases. The germline V gene encodes CDR1 SEHNR and CDR2 FQNEAQ (reference sequence). V gave up 5 bases and J gave up 1 base; unmatched junction bases: 3. This CDR3 region has 14 residues. CDR3 coding DNA: TGTGCCAGCAGCCGACGGGGGGGCACAGATACGCAGTATTTT. Its translation: CASSRRGGTDTQYF. The variable domain in full, with the rest retrieved from reference TRBV7-9 and TRBJ2-3, is DTGVSQNPRHKITKRGQNVTFRCDPISEHNRLYWYRQTLGQGPEFLTYFQNEAQLEKSRLLSDRFSAERPKGSFSTLEIQRTEQGDSAMYLCASSRRGGTDTQYFGPGTRLTVL.

J is TRBJ2-3 and V is TRBV11-2, with TRBD2 matching over 8 bases. This CDR3 region has 16 residues. Per the germline V gene, CDR1 is SGHAT and CDR2 is FQNNGV. V trimming: 3 bases; J trimming: 0 bases; junction bases outside the gene matches: 5. CDR3 amino acids: CASSFTSGSSTDTQYF. The DNA of the CDR3 is TGTGCCAGCAGCTTTACTAGCGGTTCTAGCACAGATACGCAGTATTTT.

This clonotype was picked up a small number of times. This chain links TRBV24-1 with TRBJ2-2; 10 bases agree with TRBD2. There are 15 residues in the CDR3. CDR1 is KGHDR and CDR2 is SFDVKD in the germline V gene. V lost 6 bases to trimming and J lost 1 base; unmatched junction nucleotides: 1. CDR3 DNA sequence: TGTGCCACCAGTTTAGCGGGAGGGAACACCGGGGAGCTGTTTTTT. Protein: CATSLAGGNTGELFF.

The chain joins TRBV20-1 to TRBJ2-3; TRBD2 might be the D (6 bases). Trimming cost V 6 bases and J 10 bases, with 17 bases left between them. The CDR3 has 12 amino acids. CDR1 is DFQATT, CDR2 SNEGSKA, per germline (reference sequence). The CDR3 bases are TGCAGTGCCCCGACCGGGAGCGCGGCGCAGTATTTT. It yields the protein CSAPTGSAAQYF.

This clonotype was counted between two and nine times. The chain carries TRBV2 and TRBJ1-5; D is possibly TRBD1 (5 bases). This CDR3 has 14 residues. Germline values: CDR1 SNHLY, CDR2 FYNNEI. V was cut by 8 bases and J by 2 bases, with 13 bases left in between. This CDR3 is CASLGVTGNQPQHF. Written as DNA, the CDR3 is TGTGCCAGCCTGGGGGTAACTGGCAATCAGCCCCAGCATTTT.

The V and J genes are TRBV19 and TRBJ1-2; D gene unclear. The V gene lost 3 bases and the J gene lost 2 bases, with 10 bases spanning the gap. The CDR3 length is 14 residues. Germline lookup yields CDR1 LNHDA and CDR2 SQIVND (reference sequence). The CDR3 DNA reads as TGTGCCAGTAGTATTTCGGGGTGGAACTATGGCTACACCTTC. Protein sequence: CASSISGWNYGYTF.

This clonotype was counted only a few times. The rearrangement joins TRBV21-1 to TRBJ1-4. TRBV21-1 is recorded as a pseudogene. The CDR3 spans 12 residues. CDR3 coding DNA: TGTGCCAGCCCGTGGGTAAATGAAAAACTGTTTTTT. It is translated as CASPWVNEKLFF.

This clonotype was found a few times. This sequence joins TRBV28 and TRBJ1-5; D call uncertain. Per the germline V gene, CDR1 is MDHEN and CDR2 is SYDVKM. The CDR3 length is 14 residues. Between the trimmed V and J ends, which lost 5 bases and 1 base, there was a span of 9 bases. This CDR3 is CASSGVPSNQPQHF. CDR3 DNA: TGTGCCAGCAGTGGGGTCCCAAGCAATCAGCCCCAGCATTTT.

This clonotype was found a few times. V is TRBV7-9 and J is TRBJ2-3; TRBD2 aligns across 9 bases. From germline, CDR1 is SEHNR and CDR2 FQNEAQ (reference sequence). J was trimmed by 1 base and V by 5 bases; bases with no gene match: 7. The CDR3 length is 16 residues. DNA for the CDR3: TGTGCCAGCAGCCCCGTAGCGGGAGCGGGCACAGATACGCAGTATTTT. Translation gives CASSPVAGAGTDTQYF.

This clonotype has just a few counts. The chain is built from TRBV29-1 and TRBJ2-4; TRBD1 aligns across 10 bases. Germline CDR1 is SQVTM and CDR2 is ANQGSEA. Trimming cost V 4 bases and J 7 bases; bases outside gene matches: 4. This CDR3 is built from 13 residues. CDR3 protein: CSVGLDRGNIQYF. DNA of the CDR3: TGCAGCGTTGGGTTGGACAGGGGGAACATTCAGTACTTC.

This clonotype was seen a few times. The chain recombines TRBV28 with TRBJ1-2, with 7 bases fitting TRBD1. This CDR3 is built from 15 residues. Trimming took 6 bases from V and 2 from J; bases not matched to a gene: 9. Germline-derived CDR1 and CDR2 are MDHEN and SYDVKM. The CDR3 region is CASSRDRTGNYGYTF. The CDR3 DNA reads as TGTGCCAGCAGCCGGGATCGGACAGGAAACTATGGCTACACCTTC.